This passage covers 13 T cell receptor beta chains from one sample sequenced in a study of chemoradiotherapy in HPV16-positive cancers. Sequenced by immunoSEQ multiplex PCR; TCRdb stores in-frame clones only, minus some. The sample consists of some 34,000 clones, roughly 90% of them appearing once. The starting material was blood, obtained from a patient who underwent chemoradiotherapy. The receptors here all came from a human donor with HPV-associated anogenital cancer.

This clone was observed once. The gene calls are TRBV14 and TRBJ1-2; 7 nucleotides match TRBD1. CDR1 and CDR2 from the germline V gene are SGHDN and FVKESK. V was clipped by 3 bases and J by 6 bases; unmatched bases: 4. This CDR3 has 13 amino acids. CDR3 sequence reads: CASSQYRGNGYTF. The CDR3 nucleotides read TGTGCCAGCAGCCAGTACAGGGGTAATGGCTACACCTTC. The full variable domain, in which reference TRBV14 and TRBJ1-2 provide the parts outside the CDR3, is EAGVTQFPSHSVIEKGQTVTLRCDPISGHDNLYWYRRVMGKEIKFLLHFVKESKQDESGMPNNRFLAERTGGTYSTLKVQPAELEDSGVYFCASSQYRGNGYTFGSGTRLTVV.

CDR3 bases: TGTGCCTACCATAGCGGGGGGGCCTACGAGCAGTACTTC. It translates to CAYHSGGAYEQYF. V and J are TRBV30 and TRBJ2-7; 11 bases line up with TRBD2. The CDR3 covers 13 residues. CDR1 and CDR2 (germline): GTSNPN, SVGIG (reference sequence). The junction had 4 bases not matched to a gene; V was cut back by 7 bases and J by 2 bases.

The chain joins TRBV7-8 to TRBJ1-5; D possibly corresponds to TRBD1 (6 bases). V gave up 0 bases and J gave up 2 bases, with 14 bases separating them. Per the germline V gene, CDR1 is SGHVS and CDR2 is FQNEAQ. CDR3 size: 17 residues. CDR3 loop: CASSLAQQGFGNQPQHF. The CDR3 DNA sequence: TGTGCCAGCAGCTTAGCTCAACAGGGCTTTGGCAATCAGCCCCAGCATTTT.

V and J are TRBV18 and TRBJ1-5; D ambiguous. The CDR3 consists of 13 residues. In germline, CDR1 is KGHSH, CDR2 LQKENI. V gave up 2 bases and J gave up 1 base, with 3 bases separating them. The chain's CDR3 is CASSPNSNQPQHF. As DNA, the CDR3 is TGTGCCAGCTCACCAAACAGCAATCAGCCCCAGCATTTT.

The rearrangement links TRBV5-4 to TRBJ2-3, with TRBD2 identical over 7 bases. CDR3 length: 19 amino acids. V lost 5 bases to trimming and J lost 0 bases; unmatched junction nucleotides: 18. CDR1 is SGHNT and CDR2 is YYREEE in the germline V gene (reference sequence). DNA for the CDR3: TGTGCCAGCAGATCGGAGGGGCGGGGGAGATTGTTAAGCACAGATACGCAGTATTTT. Translating it yields CASRSEGRGRLLSTDTQYF. Drawing the rest from reference TRBV5-4 and TRBJ2-3, the complete variable domain is ETGVTQSPTHLIKTRGQQVTLRCSSQSGHNTVSWYQQALGQGPQFIFQYYREEENGRGNFPPRFSGLQFPNYSSELNVNALELDDSALYLCASRSEGRGRLLSTDTQYFGPGTRLTVL.

This clone was detected once. The gene calls are TRBV7-2 and TRBJ1-1; D unclear. CDR1 and CDR2 (germline): SGHTA, FQGNSA. This CDR3 contains 15 residues. V was clipped by 3 bases and J by 1 base, with 12 bases between them. For the CDR3, the DNA is TGTGCCAGCAGCTTGCGGTGGGCCGGGAACACTGAAGCTTTCTTT. It translates to CASSLRWAGNTEAFF.

This clone was counted once. The gene calls are TRBV29-1 and TRBJ2-5; D call uncertain. The J call may be wrong; the DNA end is better matched by TRBJ2-7. Germline V gives CDR1 SQVTM, CDR2 ANQGSEA. The CDR3 is 12 amino acids. CDR3 in amino acids: CSVEERMYEQYF. The CDR3, as DNA: TGCAGCGTTGAAGAGAGGATGTACGAGCAGTACTTC.

The rearrangement links TRBV11-1 to TRBJ2-5, with 7 bases identical to TRBD2. The ends lost 5 bases at V and 5 bases at J; junction bases unmatched: 8. The CDR3 covers 14 residues. Germline V gene sequence: CDR1 SGHAT, CDR2 FQDESV (reference sequence). CDR3 coding DNA: TGTGCCAGCAGCGTTGGACTAGGGATGGAGACCCAGTACTTC. Its translation: CASSVGLGMETQYF. Full variable domain (outside the CDR3, taken from reference TRBV11-1 and TRBJ2-5): EAEVAQSPRYKITEKSQAVAFWCDPISGHATLYWYRQILGQGPELLVQFQDESVVDDSQLPKDRFSAERLKGVDSTLKIQPAELGDSAMYLCASSVGLGMETQYFGPGTRLLVL.

This clone was seen only a few times. V and J are TRBV7-9 and TRBJ2-2; D gene uncertain. Germline values: CDR1 SEHNR, CDR2 FQNEAQ (reference sequence). Trimming pared 1 base from V and 4 bases from J, leaving 10 bases between. This CDR3 is 15 amino acids long. CDR3 nucleotides: TGTGCCAGCAGCTTAGGACTGGTAGGCACCGGGGAGCTGTTTTTT. Residues: CASSLGLVGTGELFF.

V is TRBV5-1 and J is TRBJ2-3; 10 nucleotides align to TRBD1. The CDR3 covers 15 residues. The trim removed 2 bases at V and 1 base at J, leaving 1 base unmatched. Germline CDR1 is SGHRS and CDR2 is YFSETQ. CDR3 region: CASSLDRGRTDTQYF. The CDR3 DNA reads TGCGCCAGCAGCTTAGACAGGGGGCGCACAGATACGCAGTATTTT.

This clone appeared once. The chain employs TRBV6-5 and TRBJ2-7; 11 nucleotides match TRBD2. Trimming removed 1 base from V and 2 bases from J; junction bases left unmatched: 4. Per the germline V gene, CDR1 is MNHEY and CDR2 is SVGAGI. This CDR3 is built from 16 residues. The CDR3 loop reads CASSYLPGLAAYEQYF. In DNA form, the CDR3 reads TGTGCCAGCAGTTACTTGCCGGGACTAGCGGCCTACGAGCAGTACTTC.

The CDR3 DNA follows: TGTGCCAGCAGCTTACCACAGGGAGGTCAGCCCCAGCATTTT. Encoded protein: CASSLPQGGQPQHF. The rearrangement links TRBV7-2 to TRBJ1-5, with D tentatively TRBD1 (6 bases). The CDR3 spans 14 residues. The V gene's germline CDR1 is SGHTA and CDR2 FQGNSA. V dropped 2 bases and J dropped 6 bases, with 11 bases sitting between them.

The rearrangement uses TRBV2 and TRBJ2-5; possibly TRBD2 for D (5 bases). CDR3 length: 13 amino acids. The ends were cut back, 4 bases at V and 4 bases at J, with 10 bases in the middle. Germline V gene lookup returns CDR1 SNHLY and CDR2 FYNNEI. CDR3 in DNA: TGTGCCAGCAGTGCCCGCCGGGGAGAGACCCAGTACTTC. This translates into CASSARRGETQYF.